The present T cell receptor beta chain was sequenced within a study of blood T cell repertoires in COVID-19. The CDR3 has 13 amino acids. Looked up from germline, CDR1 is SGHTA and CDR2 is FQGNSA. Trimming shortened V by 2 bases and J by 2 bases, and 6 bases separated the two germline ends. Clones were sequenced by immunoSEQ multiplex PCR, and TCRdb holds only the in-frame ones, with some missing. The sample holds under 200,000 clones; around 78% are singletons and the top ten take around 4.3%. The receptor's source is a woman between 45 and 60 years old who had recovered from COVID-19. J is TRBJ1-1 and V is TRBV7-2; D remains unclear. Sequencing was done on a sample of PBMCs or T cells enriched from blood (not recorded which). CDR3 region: CASSLKRNTEAFF. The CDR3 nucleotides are TGTGCCAGCAGCTTAAAGAGAAACACTGAAGCTTTCTTT.